Listed below are T cell receptor beta chains from one sample, sequenced in a study of CD4+ T cells in melanoma. Produced via immunoSEQ multiplex PCR; TCRdb's table is partial and in-frame only. The sample records approximately 12,000 clones, about 70% being singletons. Sequences were obtained from cells from a culture (not recorded whether cultured in vitro). Source of these receptors: a human donor with melanoma. The CDR3 runs from the conserved cysteine through the conserved F or W. D genes are given only for firm matches. Where a row states a size, it is once, few, many or the class of an expanded clone; other rows omit it.

V gene	J gene	CDR3 length	clone size	D gene	CDR3 protein	CDR3 DNA
TRBV6-1	TRBJ1-3	15	-	-	CASSESMSSGNTIYF	TGTGCCAGCAGTGAAAGTATGAGCTCTGGAAACACCATATATTTT
TRBV10-1	TRBJ2-3	13	-	-	CATDSPSTDTQYF	TGCGCCACCGATTCCCCTAGCACAGATACGCAGTATTTT
TRBV29-1	TRBJ2-2	14	medium-sized	TRBD1	CSVAGTGDTGELFF	TGCAGCGTCGCCGGGACAGGGGACACCGGGGAGCTGTTTTTT
TRBV2	TRBJ2-7	13	-	TRBD1	CASHRDSLGGQYF	TGTGCCAGCCACCGGGACAGCCTAGGTGGGCAGTACTTC
TRBV18	TRBJ2-1	12	-	-	CASSPTGLRGLF	TGTGCCAGCTCACCCACCGGGCTGAGGGGCCTCTTC
TRBV2	TRBJ1-2	13	-	-	CASSVGRIPGYTF	TGTGCCAGCAGTGTTGGGCGAATACCCGGCTACACCTTC
TRBV5-1	TRBJ2-3	16	-	-	CASSLGPSGPGDTQYF	TGCGCCAGCAGCTTGGGCCCGAGCGGACCCGGGGATACGCAGTATTTT
TRBV6-1	TRBJ2-7	15	-	-	CASSTTWAGTYEQYF	TGTGCCAGCAGTACAACTTGGGCGGGGACCTACGAGCAGTACTTC
TRBV19	TRBJ1-5	16	-	-	CASTPRAPTSNQPQHF	TGTGCCAGCACTCCCCGGGCCCCGACTAGCAATCAGCCCCAGCATTTT
TRBV2	TRBJ2-1	15	-	-	CASSVGGESYNEQFF	TGTGCCAGCAGTGTGGGCGGGGAAAGCTACAATGAGCAGTTCTTC
TRBV18	TRBJ2-7	16	-	-	CASSPLPLGANYEQYF	TGTGCCAGCTCACCACTCCCCCTGGGGGCGAACTACGAGCAGTACTTC
TRBV19	TRBJ1-5	15	-	TRBD1	CASSWAGGFYQPQHF	TGTGCCAGTAGTTGGGCAGGGGGATTCTATCAGCCCCAGCATTTT
TRBV12-5	TRBJ2-1	15	once	-	CASGPLQGLELVQFF	TGTGCTAGTGGTCCCCTGCAGGGGCTGGAGTTGGTACAGTTCTTC
TRBV29-1	TRBJ2-1	12	few	-	CSARTQNNEQFF	TGCAGCGCCCGGACCCAAAACAATGAGCAGTTCTTC
TRBV6-5	TRBJ1-5	11	once	-	CASEGNQPQHF	TGTGCCAGCGAGGGGAATCAGCCCCAGCATTTT
TRBV2	TRBJ1-6	15	-	-	CASGLTDSYNSPLHF	TGTGCCAGCGGTTTAACCGACTCCTATAATTCACCCCTCCACTTT
TRBV29-1	TRBJ2-6	17	-	-	CSVEEKTGLAGANVLTF	TGCAGCGTTGAAGAGAAAACAGGGCTTGCCGGGGCCAACGTCCTGACTTTC
TRBV6-4	TRBJ1-5	18	-	-	CASSVPDGQPEGNQPQHF	TGTGCCAGCAGTGTTCCCGATGGACAGCCGGAGGGAAATCAGCCCCAGCATTTT
TRBV19	TRBJ1-1	15	once	-	CASSMQGRRNTEAFF	TGTGCCAGTAGTATGCAGGGCCGGAGGAACACTGAAGCTTTCTTT
TRBV9	TRBJ2-1	10	-	-	CARRQWEQFF	TGTGCCCGCCGCCAATGGGAGCAGTTCTTC
TRBV9	TRBJ1-5	15	-	-	CASSAGWGANQPQHF	TGTGCCAGCAGCGCTGGATGGGGCGCCAATCAGCCCCAGCATTTT
TRBV30	TRBJ1-3	13	-	TRBD1	CAWSRGVDNTIYF	TGTGCCTGGAGCAGGGGGGTAGACAACACCATATATTTT
TRBV19	TRBJ1-6	15	-	-	CASTGNVWRRSPLHF	TGTGCCAGCACAGGGAATGTTTGGCGGCGGTCACCCCTCCACTTT
TRBV30	TRBJ1-2	13	few	TRBD1	CAWSKGTAYGYTF	TGTGCCTGGAGTAAAGGGACAGCTTATGGCTACACCTTC